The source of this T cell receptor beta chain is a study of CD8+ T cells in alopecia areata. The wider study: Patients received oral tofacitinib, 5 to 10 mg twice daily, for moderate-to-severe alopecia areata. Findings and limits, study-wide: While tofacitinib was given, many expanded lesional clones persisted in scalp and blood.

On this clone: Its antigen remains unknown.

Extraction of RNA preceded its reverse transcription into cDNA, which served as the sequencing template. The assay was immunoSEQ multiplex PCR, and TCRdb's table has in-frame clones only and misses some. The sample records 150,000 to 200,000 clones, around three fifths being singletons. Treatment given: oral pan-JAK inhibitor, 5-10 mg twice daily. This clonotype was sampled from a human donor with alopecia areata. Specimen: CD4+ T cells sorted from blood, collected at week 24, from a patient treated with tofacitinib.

This chain's CDR3 is CASSQGDLGLPQNIQYF. The CDR3 coding sequence is TGCGCCAGCAGCCAAGGGGACCTGGGTCTACCCCAAAACATTCAGTACTTC. The chain recombines TRBV4-1 with TRBJ2-4; D tentatively reads TRBD1 or TRBD2 (5 bases each). Trimming pared 1 base from V and 5 bases from J, leaving 18 bases between. The germline V gene encodes CDR1 MGHRA and CDR2 YSYEKL. The CDR3 spans 17 residues.